Below are 27 T cell receptor beta chains sequenced from a single sample in a study of blood T cells in healthy people across ages (dated by TCRdb to between 2014 and 2016). The receptor library was made with 5' RACE. TCRdb names Illumina HiSeq 2500 as the instrument used. A second about 6 to 11 cycle PCR used a sample-barcoded 5' primer and a J-beta primer mix. TCRdb ran its own pipeline on the public reads, namely fastp trimming at Q25 and MiXCR clone calling, and kept in-frame beta chains. Rows are unified per CDR3 protein, each entry keeping the most common DNA and genes. This sample is represented by over a million distinct CDR3 sequences; 25% of them were singletons. Together, the top ten hold about 0.69% of the sample. This sample was shared with a second study, whose subject was T cells of mothers and their children.

Sequencing was done on a sample of blood. These receptors were obtained from a girl aged 2 to 9 in good health.

This sequence joins TRBV4-1 and TRBJ2-7; 9 bases fit TRBD1. There are 16 residues in the CDR3. The V and J ends lost 1 base and 6 bases, in that order; junction bases with no gene match: 10. Per germline, CDR1 MGHRA and CDR2 YSYEKL. CDR3 nucleotides: TGCGCCAGCAGCCAAGGCAGGACAGGGGCTTGGGGCGAGCAGTACTTC. This gives the protein CASSQGRTGAWGEQYF.

The genes are TRBV28 and TRBJ2-7, with 11 bases identical to TRBD2. CDR3 size: 15 residues. The germline CDR1 and CDR2 sequences are MDHEN and SYDVKM. With V trimmed by 4 bases and J by 3 bases, 5 bases remained unmatched. DNA of the CDR3: TGTGCCAGCAGTTCCCAGGGACTAGCGGTCTACGAGCAGTACTTC. Translated, it gives CASSSQGLAVYEQYF.

The chain carries TRBV6-1 and TRBJ2-5; TRBD2 is a possible D gene (6 bases). The CDR3 runs to 12 residues. Trimming left V 7 bases short and J 4 bases short, with 10 bases between. CDR1 and CDR2 (germline): MNHNS, SASEGT. The CDR3 region has the DNA TGTGCCAGCACCGGGAGCTCAGAGACCCAGTACTTC. It yields the protein CASTGSSETQYF.

CDR3 nucleotides: TGTGCCATTACCCACGAGGGAGAAGAGACCCAGTACTTC. Translation: CAITHEGEETQYF. This chain links TRBV28 with TRBJ2-1; possibly TRBD2 for D (5 bases). Gene TRBJ2-5 matches the end of the DNA better, so the J call may be wrong. The CDR3 is made up of 13 amino acids. Germline V gives CDR1 MDHEN, CDR2 SYDVKM.

This clonotype has just a few counts. The chain has TRBV3-1 and TRBJ2-5; D may match TRBD1 or TRBD2 (5 bases each). Between the trimmed V and J ends, which lost 4 bases and 1 base, there was a span of 22 bases. This CDR3 region has 18 residues. CDR1 and CDR2 (germline): LGHDT, YNNKEL (reference sequence). CDR3 DNA: TGTGCCAGCAGCCCAGGGAGACTCGAGTCGCCTAGCCAAGAGACCCAGTACTTC. Residues: CASSPGRLESPSQETQYF.

V gene TRBV28 combines with J gene TRBJ2-3; D possibly uses TRBD1 or TRBD2 (5 bases each). Germline-derived CDR1 and CDR2 are MDHEN and SYDVKM. The CDR3 sequence is 16 residues long. The CDR3: CASESSGLPSTDTQYF. Written as DNA, the CDR3 is TGTGCGTCTGAAAGTTCGGGGCTACCCAGCACAGATACGCAGTATTTT.

Note on this clonotype: A junction end diverges from the germline sequence, so it may reflect a read error. The rearrangement links TRBV7-7 to TRBJ2-5, with 7 bases matching TRBD2. The CDR3 has 14 amino acids. Germline loops: CDR1 SSHAT, CDR2 FNYEAQ (reference sequence). The CDR3 nucleotides are TGTGCTAGCAGCCCCTCGAGGGAGGGAGAGACCCAGTACTTC. Its protein product is CASSPSREGETQYF.

This clonotype was seen a few times. The chain links TRBV27 to TRBJ1-1, with D uncertain. Trimming removed 7 bases at V and 6 bases at J, with 15 bases between. Looked up from germline, CDR1 is MNHEY and CDR2 is SMNVEV (reference sequence). This CDR3 spans 13 amino acids. The CDR3 nucleotides are TGTGCCAGCAAGACGGAGGAGTTCGCTGAAGCTTTCTTT. Translated, it gives CASKTEEFAEAFF.

In this sample, this clonotype turned up a few times. V usage is TRBV7-2 and J usage is TRBJ1-2; D ambiguous. Germline lookup yields CDR1 SGHTA and CDR2 FQGNSA. The CDR3 has 14 residues. V dropped 5 bases and J dropped 5 bases, with 15 bases sitting between them. CDR3 nucleotide sequence: TGTGCCAGCAGCCCTGTAGAGGATCTATATGGCTACACCTTC. This translates into CASSPVEDLYGYTF.

The chain has TRBV28 and TRBJ2-5, with D perhaps matching TRBD1 or TRBD2 (5 bases each). The closer fit of TRBJ2-7 to the DNA end suggests the J call may be wrong. Germline V gene lookup returns CDR1 MDHEN and CDR2 SYDVKM. This CDR3 is built from 14 residues. CDR3 bases: TGTGCCAGCAGCCCGACCGGGGCAGCCTACGAGCAGTACTTC. It specifies CASSPTGAAYEQYF.

The chain carries TRBV29-1 and TRBJ2-1, with D possibly matching TRBD1 (6 bases). The CDR3 runs 13 residues. V lost 6 bases to trimming and J lost 3 bases, with 12 bases between them. CDR1 SQVTM and CDR2 ANQGSEA come from the germline V gene. In DNA, the CDR3 is TGCAGCGTGTGGGACACCTACTACAATGAGCAGTTCTTC. This encodes CSVWDTYYNEQFF.

This clonotype was counted only a few times. V usage is TRBV9 and J usage is TRBJ2-5, with D perhaps matching TRBD1 or TRBD2 (5 bases each). The germline CDR1 and CDR2 sequences are SGDLS and YYNGEE. The V end lost 0 bases, the J end lost 7 bases, and 16 bases lay between the germline ends. CDR3 length: 15 amino acids. This chain's CDR3 is CASSVEYEGSGTQYF. The CDR3, as DNA: TGTGCCAGCAGCGTAGAGTACGAGGGGTCGGGGACCCAGTACTTC.

The J gene is TRBJ2-5, the V gene TRBV7-2; D gene ambiguous. The end of the DNA fits TRBJ2-7 better, so the J call may be wrong. The germline CDR1 and CDR2 sequences are SGHTA and FQGNSA. The CDR3 covers 14 residues. In nucleotides, the CDR3 is TGTGCCAGCAGCCAAGGGCCTACCAAAGACGAGCAGTACTTC. This translates into CASSQGPTKDEQYF.

V is TRBV29-1 and J is TRBJ2-3, with D possibly being TRBD1 (5 bases). Germline lookup yields CDR1 SQVTM and CDR2 ANQGSEA. V lost 7 bases and J 2 bases, leaving 10 bases between the germline ends. The CDR3 contains 12 residues. The CDR3 spells CSGQIHTDTQYF. The CDR3 DNA reads TGCAGCGGACAGATCCACACAGATACGCAGTATTTT.

The V and J genes are TRBV4-1 and TRBJ2-3; no reliable D call. The CDR3 has 15 amino acids. Trimming stripped 0 bases from V and 6 bases from J, with 13 bases between. Germline V gives CDR1 MGHRA, CDR2 YSYEKL. CDR3: CASSQDFNPRDTQYF. CDR3 sequence (DNA): TGCGCCAGCAGCCAAGATTTTAACCCCAGGGATACGCAGTATTTT.

The table lists this clonotype with a few counts. This chain uses TRBV29-1 with TRBJ2-1, with 8 bases that match TRBD1. Trimming cost V 3 bases and J 7 bases; bases outside gene matches: 5. Germline CDR1 reads SQVTM; CDR2 reads ANQGSEA. The CDR3 runs 13 residues. In nucleotides, the CDR3 is TGCAGCGTTGACGACAGGGGCGGGAATGAGCAGTTCTTC. Residues: CSVDDRGGNEQFF.

This clonotype appeared a few times. The V and J genes are TRBV14 and TRBJ2-2, with TRBD2 as a possible D gene (5 bases). Trimming took off 0 bases at V and 5 bases at J, with 16 bases between the two ends. Germline-derived CDR1 and CDR2 are SGHDN and FVKESK. The CDR3 totals 17 residues. The CDR3 is CASSQDLVGVKTGELFF. The CDR3 DNA follows: TGTGCCAGCAGCCAAGATCTGGTGGGAGTAAAAACCGGGGAGCTGTTTTTT.

This sequence joins TRBV7-8 and TRBJ2-3; no definite D call. The germline V and J ends were trimmed by 0 bases and 7 bases, with 8 bases remaining between them. The CDR3 loop spans 13 amino acids. The germline CDR1 and CDR2 sequences are SGHVS and FQNEAQ. CDR3 amino acids: CASSLAPEHTQYF. CDR3 coding DNA: TGTGCCAGCAGCTTAGCGCCGGAGCATACGCAGTATTTT.

In this sample, this clonotype turned up a few times. This chain links TRBV12-3 or TRBV12-4 with TRBJ2-1; 8 bases are a match to TRBD1. This CDR3 contains 15 residues. Trimming took 3 bases from V and 5 from J; bases not matched to a gene: 6. CDR3 sequence: CASSFRQGHNNEQFF. The CDR3 DNA follows: TGTGCCAGCAGTTTTCGACAGGGGCATAACAATGAGCAGTTCTTC.

A few counts support this clonotype. The chain is built from TRBV18 and TRBJ2-1; D not resolved. V was pared by 5 bases and J by 2 bases, with 13 bases between. Germline V gives CDR1 KGHSH, CDR2 LQKENI. The CDR3 is made up of 15 amino acids. CDR3 sequence reads: CASSSEVITYNEQFF. The CDR3 coding sequence is TGTGCCAGCTCAAGTGAAGTGATAACCTACAATGAGCAGTTCTTC.

The chain recombines TRBV28 with TRBJ2-5, with 10 positions matching TRBD1. The CDR3 is made up of 16 amino acids. The V and J ends lost 5 bases and 5 bases, in that order; junction bases with no gene match: 11. Germline assignment: CDR1 MDHEN and CDR2 SYDVKM. CDR3 DNA: TGTGCCAGCAGTACCGGGTGGGACAGGGGTTACGAGACCCAGTACTTC. Translated: CASSTGWDRGYETQYF.

This clonotype was seen a few times. This chain joins TRBV29-1 and TRBJ1-4; D is unresolved. V dropped 5 bases and J dropped 4 bases, with 17 bases sitting between them. CDR1 is SQVTM and CDR2 is ANQGSEA in the germline V gene. This CDR3 is built from 15 residues. The CDR3: CSVFVPSLLNEKLFF. The DNA for the CDR3 is TGCAGCGTTTTCGTTCCCTCATTGCTTAATGAAAAACTGTTTTTT.

This rearrangement joins TRBV2 to TRBJ1-2; weak D call: TRBD1 (5 bases). Looked up from germline, CDR1 is SNHLY and CDR2 is FYNNEI. The CDR3 consists of 13 residues. The ends were cut back, 7 bases at V and 8 bases at J, with 17 bases in the middle. The CDR3 loop reads CASTLTVPLGYTF. In DNA, the CDR3 is TGTGCCAGCACTTTGACAGTTCCGTTAGGCTACACCTTC.

This clonotype has a handful of counts. The chain recombines TRBV12-3 or TRBV12-4 with TRBJ1-1, with TRBD1 matching over 8 bases. V lost 6 bases, J lost 3 bases, and 9 bases stayed unmatched. The CDR3 totals 15 residues. The CDR3: CASSLTDRAYTEAFF. The CDR3, as DNA: TGTGCCAGCAGCCTCACGGACAGGGCCTACACTGAAGCTTTCTTT.

V is TRBV29-1 and J is TRBJ1-1; a possible D gene is TRBD1 (6 bases). The V end lost 6 bases, the J end lost 3 bases, and 17 bases lay between the germline ends. The germline gives CDR1 SQVTM, CDR2 ANQGSEA. The CDR3 consists of 14 residues. CDR3 nucleotides: TGCAGCGTGATTAGACAGGTAAAGGACACTGAAGCTTTCTTT. Protein sequence: CSVIRQVKDTEAFF.

This clonotype appeared a few times. V gene TRBV4-1 combines with J gene TRBJ2-5; 9 bases map to TRBD2. V lost 3 bases and J lost 11; bases outside the gene matches: 13. This CDR3 is 15 amino acids long. Per the germline V gene, CDR1 is MGHRA and CDR2 is YSYEKL. In DNA form, the CDR3 reads TGCGCCAGCAGCCATCCCGGACTAGCGCGGGTGGAGCAGTACTTC. Amino acid sequence: CASSHPGLARVEQYF.

V and J are TRBV7-2 and TRBJ2-2, with unresolved D. The CDR3 sequence is 15 residues long. CDR1 and CDR2 from the germline V gene are SGHTA and FQGNSA. V was trimmed by 4 bases and J by 4 bases, leaving 13 bases between them. The CDR3 is CASSSYLGSTGELFF. Here the CDR3 DNA reads TGTGCCAGCAGCTCATATCTTGGGTCCACCGGGGAGCTGTTTTTT. The whole variable domain, filled in from reference TRBV7-2 and TRBJ2-2, reads GAGVSQSPSNKVTEKGKDVELRCDPISGHTALYWYRQSLGQGLEFLIYFQGNSAPDKSGLPSDRFSAERTGGSVSTLTIQRTQQEDSAVYLCASSSYLGSTGELFFGEGSRLTVL.